This TCR beta chain was sequenced during a study of T cell responses to AZD1222 COVID-19 vaccine. The table came from immunoSEQ multiplex PCR; TCRdb's copy has only in-frame clones and leaves some out. In the table there are around 130,000 clones, more than 90% of which are singletons. Looked up from germline, CDR1 is SGHDT and CDR2 is YYEEEE. This CDR3 comprises 16 residues. The junction had 8 bases not matched to a gene; V was cut back by 3 bases and J by 4 bases. The TCR originated in an adult who received the AZD1222 COVID-19 vaccine. This sample comprised peripheral blood, obtained 28 days after the second AZD1222 dose. The J gene is TRBJ2-5, the V gene TRBV5-6, with 11 bases lining up with TRBD1. CDR3 bases: TGTGCCAGCAGCTCCCTGGGGACAGGGGGTGTAGAGACCCAGTACTTC. Its translation: CASSSLGTGGVETQYF.